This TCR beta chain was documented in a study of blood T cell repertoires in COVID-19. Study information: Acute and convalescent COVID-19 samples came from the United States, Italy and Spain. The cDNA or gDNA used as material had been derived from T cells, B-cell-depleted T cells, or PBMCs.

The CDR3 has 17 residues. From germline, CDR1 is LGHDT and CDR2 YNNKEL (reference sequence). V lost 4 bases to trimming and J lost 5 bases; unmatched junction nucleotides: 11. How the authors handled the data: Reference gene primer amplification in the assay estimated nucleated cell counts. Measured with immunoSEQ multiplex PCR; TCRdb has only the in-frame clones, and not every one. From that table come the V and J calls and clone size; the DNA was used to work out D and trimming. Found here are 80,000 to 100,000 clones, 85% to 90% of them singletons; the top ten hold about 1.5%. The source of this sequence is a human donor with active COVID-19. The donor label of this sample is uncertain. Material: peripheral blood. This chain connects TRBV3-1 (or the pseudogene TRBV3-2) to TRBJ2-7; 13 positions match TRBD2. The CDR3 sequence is CASSRTSGGLLWDEQYF. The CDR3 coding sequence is TGTGCCAGCAGCCGGACTAGCGGGGGACTACTCTGGGACGAGCAGTACTTC.